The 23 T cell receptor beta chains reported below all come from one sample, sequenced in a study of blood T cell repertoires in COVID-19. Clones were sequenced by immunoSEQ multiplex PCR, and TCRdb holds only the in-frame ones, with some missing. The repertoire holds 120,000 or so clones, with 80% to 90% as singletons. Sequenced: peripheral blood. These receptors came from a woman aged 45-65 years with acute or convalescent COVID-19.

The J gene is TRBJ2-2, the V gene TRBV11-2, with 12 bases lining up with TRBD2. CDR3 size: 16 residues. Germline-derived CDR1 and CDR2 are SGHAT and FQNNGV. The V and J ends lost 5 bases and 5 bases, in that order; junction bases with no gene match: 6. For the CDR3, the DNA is TGTGCCAGCAGCCCCCTGACTAGCGGGAGTACCGGGGAGCTGTTTTTT. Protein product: CASSPLTSGSTGELFF.

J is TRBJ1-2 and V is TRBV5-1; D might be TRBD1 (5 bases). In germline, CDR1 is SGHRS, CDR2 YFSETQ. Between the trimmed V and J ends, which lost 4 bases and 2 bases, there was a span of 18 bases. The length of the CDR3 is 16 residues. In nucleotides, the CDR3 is TGCGCCAGCAGCGAATCCGGGACTAGTGAAAACTATGGCTACACCTTC. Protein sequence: CASSESGTSENYGYTF.

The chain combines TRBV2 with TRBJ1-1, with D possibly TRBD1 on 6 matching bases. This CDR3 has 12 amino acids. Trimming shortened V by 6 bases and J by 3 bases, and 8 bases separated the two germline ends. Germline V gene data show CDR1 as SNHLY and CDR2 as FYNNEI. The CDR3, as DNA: TGTGCCAGCAGGAACAGGGACACTGAAGCTTTCTTT. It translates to CASRNRDTEAFF.

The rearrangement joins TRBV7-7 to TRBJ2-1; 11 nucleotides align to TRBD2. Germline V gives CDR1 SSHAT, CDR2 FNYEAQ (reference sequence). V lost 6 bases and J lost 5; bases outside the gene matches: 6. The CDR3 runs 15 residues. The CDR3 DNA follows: TGTGCCAGCAGTGCTAGCGGGGGGCTACACAATGAGCAGTTCTTC. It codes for CASSASGGLHNEQFF.

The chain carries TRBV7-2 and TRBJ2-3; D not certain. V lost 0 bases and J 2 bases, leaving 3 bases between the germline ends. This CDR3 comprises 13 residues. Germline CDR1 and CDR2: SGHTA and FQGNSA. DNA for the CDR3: TGTGCCAGCAGCTTAGCGGCCACAGATACGCAGTATTTT. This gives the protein CASSLAATDTQYF.

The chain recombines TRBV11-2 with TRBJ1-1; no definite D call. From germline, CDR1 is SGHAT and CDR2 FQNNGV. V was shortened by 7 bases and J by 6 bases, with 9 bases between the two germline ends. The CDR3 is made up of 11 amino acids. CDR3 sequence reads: CASKSGPEAFF. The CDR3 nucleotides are TGTGCCAGCAAATCAGGCCCTGAAGCTTTCTTT.

CDR3 sequence: CASSYGGQSQETQYF. CDR3 nucleotide sequence: TGCGCCAGCAGCTACGGCGGACAGTCCCAAGAGACCCAGTACTTC. V is TRBV5-1 and J is TRBJ2-5; TRBD1 is a possible D gene (6 bases). This CDR3 comprises 15 residues. Trimming shortened V by 3 bases and J by 1 base, and 13 bases separated the two germline ends. CDR1 SGHRS and CDR2 YFSETQ come from the germline V gene.

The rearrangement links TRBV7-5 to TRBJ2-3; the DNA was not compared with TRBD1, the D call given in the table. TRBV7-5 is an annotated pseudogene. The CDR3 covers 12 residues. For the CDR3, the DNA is TGTGTCAGAAGCTCAGGCACAGATACGCAGTATTTT. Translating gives CVRSSGTDTQYF.

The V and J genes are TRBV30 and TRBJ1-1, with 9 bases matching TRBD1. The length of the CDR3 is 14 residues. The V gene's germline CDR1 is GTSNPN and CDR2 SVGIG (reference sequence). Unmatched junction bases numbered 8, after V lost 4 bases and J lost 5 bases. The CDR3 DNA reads TGTGCCTGGAATACCGGGACAGGGTCAACTGAAGCTTTCTTT. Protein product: CAWNTGTGSTEAFF. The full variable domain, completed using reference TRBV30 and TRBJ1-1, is SQTIHQWPATLVQPVGSPLSLECTVEGTSNPNLYWYRQAAGRGLQLLFYSVGIGQISSEVPQNLSASRPQDRQFILSSKKLLLSDSGFYLCAWNTGTGSTEAFFGQGTRLTVV.

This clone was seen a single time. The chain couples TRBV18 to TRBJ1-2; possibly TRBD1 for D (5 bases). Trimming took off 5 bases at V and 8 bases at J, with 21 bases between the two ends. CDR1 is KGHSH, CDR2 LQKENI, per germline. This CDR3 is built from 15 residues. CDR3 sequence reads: CASSAKERGTMGYTF. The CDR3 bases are TGTGCCAGCTCAGCAAAAGAAAGGGGAACGATGGGCTACACCTTC.

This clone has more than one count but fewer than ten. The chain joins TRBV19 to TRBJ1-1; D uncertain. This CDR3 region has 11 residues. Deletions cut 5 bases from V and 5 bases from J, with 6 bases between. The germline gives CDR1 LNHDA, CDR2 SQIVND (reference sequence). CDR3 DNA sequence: TGTGCCAGTAGTGGAGGGACTGAAGCTTTCTTT. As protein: CASSGGTEAFF.

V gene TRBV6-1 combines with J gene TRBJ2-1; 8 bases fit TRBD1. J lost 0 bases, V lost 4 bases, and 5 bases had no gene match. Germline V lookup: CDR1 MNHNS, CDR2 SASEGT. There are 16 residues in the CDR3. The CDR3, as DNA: TGTGCCAGCAGTGTGATGGGACAGGCCTCCTACAATGAGCAGTTCTTC. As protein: CASSVMGQASYNEQFF.

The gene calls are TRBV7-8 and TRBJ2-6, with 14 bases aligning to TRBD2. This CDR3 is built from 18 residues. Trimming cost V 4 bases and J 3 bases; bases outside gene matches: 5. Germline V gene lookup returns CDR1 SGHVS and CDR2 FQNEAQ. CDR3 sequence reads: CASSWGLAGEVGANVLTF. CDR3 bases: TGTGCCAGCAGCTGGGGACTAGCGGGAGAGGTTGGGGCCAACGTCCTGACTTTC.

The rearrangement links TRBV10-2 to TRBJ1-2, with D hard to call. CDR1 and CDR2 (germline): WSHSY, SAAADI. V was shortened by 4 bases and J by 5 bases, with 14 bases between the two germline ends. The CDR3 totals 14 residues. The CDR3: CASSGHGLGYGYTF. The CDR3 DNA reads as TGCGCCAGCAGTGGGCACGGACTCGGGTATGGCTACACCTTC.

CDR3 loop: CASSRGESSYNSPLHF. CDR3 nucleotide sequence: TGCGCCAGCAGCCGCGGTGAGAGCTCCTATAATTCACCCCTCCACTTT. The genes are TRBV5-1 and TRBJ1-6; D unresolved. This CDR3 has 16 residues. V lost 4 bases and J 0 bases, leaving 11 bases between the germline ends. Germline loops: CDR1 SGHRS, CDR2 YFSETQ.

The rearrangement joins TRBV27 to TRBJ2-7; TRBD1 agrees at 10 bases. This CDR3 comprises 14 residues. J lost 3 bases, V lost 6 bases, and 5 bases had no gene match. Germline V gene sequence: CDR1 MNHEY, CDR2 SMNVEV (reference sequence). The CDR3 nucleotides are TGTGCCAGCAGCAGGGACAGGGGTGACTACGAGCAGTACTTC. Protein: CASSRDRGDYEQYF.

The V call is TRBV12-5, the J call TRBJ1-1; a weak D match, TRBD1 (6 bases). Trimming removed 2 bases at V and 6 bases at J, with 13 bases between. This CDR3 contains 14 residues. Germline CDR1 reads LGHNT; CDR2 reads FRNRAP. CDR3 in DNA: TGTGCTAGTGGTTTGCCCCAGGGGAGAGCTGAAGCTTTCTTT. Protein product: CASGLPQGRAEAFF.

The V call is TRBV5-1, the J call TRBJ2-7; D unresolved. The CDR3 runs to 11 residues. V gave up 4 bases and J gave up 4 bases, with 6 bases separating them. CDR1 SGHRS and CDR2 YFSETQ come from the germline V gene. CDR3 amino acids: CASSLDYEQYF. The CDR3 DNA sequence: TGCGCCAGCAGCCTAGATTACGAGCAGTACTTC.

CDR3 sequence (DNA): TGTGCCAGCAGCCAAGAATTAGGGAGGACTGAAGCTTTCTTT. Translating it yields CASSQELGRTEAFF. The chain combines TRBV3-1 (or the pseudogene TRBV3-2) with TRBJ1-1; no reliable D call. V lost 0 bases and J 5 bases, leaving 10 bases between the germline ends. CDR1 LGHDT and CDR2 YNNKEL come from the germline V gene (reference sequence). The CDR3 sequence is 14 residues long.

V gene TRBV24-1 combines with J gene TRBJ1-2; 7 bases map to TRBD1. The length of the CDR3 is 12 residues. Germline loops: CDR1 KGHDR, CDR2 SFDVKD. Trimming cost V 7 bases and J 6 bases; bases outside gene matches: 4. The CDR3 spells CATRGQSDGYTF. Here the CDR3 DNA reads TGTGCCACCAGGGGACAGTCAGATGGCTACACCTTC.

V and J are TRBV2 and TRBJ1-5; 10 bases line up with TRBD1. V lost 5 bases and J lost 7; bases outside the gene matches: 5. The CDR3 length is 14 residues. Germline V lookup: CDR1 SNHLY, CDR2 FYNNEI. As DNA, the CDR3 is TGTGCCAGCAGTATGACAGGGGGCGTACAGCCCCAGCATTTT. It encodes CASSMTGGVQPQHF.

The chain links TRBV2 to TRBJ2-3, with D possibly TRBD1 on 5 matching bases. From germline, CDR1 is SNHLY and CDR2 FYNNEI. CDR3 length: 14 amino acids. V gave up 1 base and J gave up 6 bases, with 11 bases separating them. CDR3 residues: CASSEGRRVDTQYF. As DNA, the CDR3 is TGTGCCAGCAGTGAAGGACGCAGGGTGGATACGCAGTATTTT.

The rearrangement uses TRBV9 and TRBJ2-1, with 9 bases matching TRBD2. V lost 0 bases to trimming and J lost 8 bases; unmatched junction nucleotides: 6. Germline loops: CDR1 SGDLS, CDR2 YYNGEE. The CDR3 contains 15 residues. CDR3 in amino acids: CASSVAAGGLDEQFF. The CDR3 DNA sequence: TGTGCCAGCAGCGTAGCGGCGGGGGGGTTGGATGAGCAGTTCTTC.